This passage covers 26 T cell receptor beta chains from one sample sequenced in a study of cytomegalovirus exposure and HLA in healthy donors. The PCR employed 60 Vbeta primers together with 13 Jbeta primers. Sequenced by immunoSEQ multiplex PCR; TCRdb stores in-frame clones only, minus some. The sample shows 150,000 to 200,000 clones, approximately 78% of them seen only once. The material sequenced was PBMCs. These receptors all come from a woman under 40 in good health and CMV-seropositive.

This CDR3 is CASSLDGVNTGELFF. The DNA of the CDR3 is TGTGCCAGCAGCCTGGATGGAGTAAACACCGGGGAGCTGTTTTTT. V usage is TRBV6-6 and J usage is TRBJ2-2; D is unclear. Germline V gene sequence: CDR1 MNHNY, CDR2 SVGAGI (reference sequence). V was cut by 6 bases and J by 2 bases, with 13 bases left in between. The CDR3 extends over 15 amino acids.

The rearrangement uses TRBV7-3 and TRBJ2-3; 10 nucleotides line up with TRBD2. J was trimmed by 4 bases and V by 5 bases; bases with no gene match: 6. CDR3 size: 15 residues. CDR1 and CDR2 from the germline V gene are SGHTA and FQGTGA. CDR3 sequence (DNA): TGTGCCAGCAGCCCGAGCGGGGGGGCCGCAGATACGCAGTATTTT. Translating it yields CASSPSGGAADTQYF.

The rearrangement uses TRBV6-1 and TRBJ2-7, with 7 bases fitting TRBD1. The CDR3 consists of 14 residues. Trimming took 7 bases from V and 4 from J; bases not matched to a gene: 10. Germline CDR1 and CDR2: MNHNS and SASEGT. The CDR3 sequence is CASMTGMASYEQYF. For the CDR3, the DNA is TGTGCCAGCATGACAGGGATGGCGTCATACGAGCAGTACTTC.

The chain recombines TRBV2 with TRBJ2-7; tentative D call: TRBD2 (5 bases). V lost 7 bases, J lost 6 bases, and 13 bases lay in between. Germline V gene sequence: CDR1 SNHLY, CDR2 FYNNEI. The CDR3 is 12 amino acids. CDR3 DNA: TGTGCCAGCAAGGCCGGACTGGCCGAGCAGTACTTC. Encoded protein: CASKAGLAEQYF.

The chain carries TRBV15 and TRBJ2-1, with 10 bases identical to TRBD2. Germline values: CDR1 LNHNV, CDR2 YYDKDF (reference sequence). This CDR3 is 16 amino acids long. After removal of 5 bases from V and 3 bases from J, the junction contained 7 bases not matched to a gene. Here the CDR3 reads CATSSRTSGSYNEQFF. In DNA, the CDR3 is TGTGCCACCAGCTCTCGGACTAGCGGAAGCTACAATGAGCAGTTCTTC.

The genes are TRBV27 and TRBJ1-4, with D perhaps TRBD1 (5 bases). Trimming pared 5 bases from V and 1 base from J, leaving 11 bases between. This CDR3 contains 15 residues. Germline CDR1 reads MNHEY; CDR2 reads SMNVEV (reference sequence). Here the CDR3 reads CASSLRRGTNEKLFF. The DNA of the CDR3 is TGTGCCAGCAGTCTAAGGAGGGGAACTAATGAAAAACTGTTTTTT.

The J gene is TRBJ2-1, the V gene TRBV7-2; tentatively, D is TRBD1 (5 bases). This CDR3 region has 14 residues. Trimming removed 6 bases from V and 10 bases from J, with 19 bases in between. Germline V gene sequence: CDR1 SGHTA, CDR2 FQGNSA. The CDR3: CASRTAVYLGEQFF. CDR3 coding DNA: TGTGCCAGCAGGACAGCCGTATACCTGGGGGAGCAGTTCTTC.

Notes on this clone: Compared with germline, one end of the junction differs, possibly owing to a read error. The V and J genes are TRBV7-7 and TRBJ2-2; a weak D match, TRBD2 (5 bases). The CDR3 runs 17 residues. The germline V gene encodes CDR1 SSHAT and CDR2 FNYEAQ (reference sequence). CDR3 amino acids: CASSLAPGGQNTGELFF. CDR3 nucleotide sequence: TGTGCTAGCAGCTTAGCGCCTGGAGGCCAGAACACCGGGGAGCTGTTTTTT.

This chain links TRBV6-1 with TRBJ1-3; a possible D gene is TRBD1 (6 bases). The CDR3 runs 14 residues. The germline CDR1 and CDR2 sequences are MNHNS and SASEGT. This CDR3 reads CAMARGGSGNTIYF. Written as DNA, the CDR3 is TGTGCTATGGCTAGGGGGGGATCTGGAAACACCATATATTTT.

Only one count was recorded for this clone. The chain employs TRBV10-1 and TRBJ2-3, with 7 positions matching TRBD1. Looked up from germline, CDR1 is WNHNN and CDR2 is SYGVQD (reference sequence). The CDR3 length is 14 residues. V was clipped by 0 bases and J by 4 bases; unmatched bases: 1. For the CDR3, the DNA is TGCGCCAGCAGTGAGTCTACAGGGGCAGATACGCAGTATTTT. Encoded protein: CASSESTGADTQYF.

This clone was seen once. The chain combines TRBV18 with TRBJ2-5; no reliable D call. Trimming shortened V by 5 bases and J by 2 bases, and 3 bases separated the two germline ends. The CDR3 runs to 11 residues. CDR1 is KGHSH and CDR2 is LQKENI in the germline V gene. The CDR3 nucleotides are TGTGCCAGCTCAGAGCAAGAGACCCAGTACTTC. Amino acids: CASSEQETQYF.

V and J are TRBV6-5 and TRBJ1-2, with D possibly TRBD1 on 5 matching bases. With 6 bases removed from V and 3 bases from J, the gap between germline ends came to 14 bases. This CDR3 is built from 14 residues. Germline V gives CDR1 MNHEY, CDR2 SVGAGI. The CDR3 DNA reads as TGTGCCAGCAGCCGGGACTTTACGGACTATGGCTACACCTTC. It is translated as CASSRDFTDYGYTF.

The J gene is TRBJ1-2, the V gene TRBV7-8; 8 nucleotides agree with TRBD1. The CDR3 consists of 16 residues. Trimming cost V 5 bases and J 0 bases; bases outside gene matches: 8. Germline V lookup: CDR1 SGHVS, CDR2 FQNEAQ. The CDR3 DNA sequence: TGTGCCAGCAGCCCCCGGACAGGGCCTGCTAACTATGGCTACACCTTC. It is translated as CASSPRTGPANYGYTF.

This clone was seen more than once but under ten times. The chain is built from TRBV7-9 and TRBJ2-1; 8 bases fit TRBD1. Germline CDR1 reads SEHNR; CDR2 reads FQNEAQ (reference sequence). The V and J ends lost 2 bases and 14 bases, in that order; junction bases with no gene match: 14. This CDR3 is built from 15 residues. Here the CDR3 DNA reads TGTGCCAGCAGCTTACAGTGGTTACGCTCGGGACAGGAGTTCTTC. Translated: CASSLQWLRSGQEFF.

A remark on this clone: The junction differs from germline at one of its ends, possibly a read error. The chain is built from TRBV7-9 and TRBJ1-1; D is undetermined. The CDR3 length is 13 residues. The germline CDR1 and CDR2 sequences are SEHNR and FQNEAQ (reference sequence). The CDR3 sequence is CSSSLAGLAEAFF. The CDR3 region has the DNA TGTTCCAGCAGCTTAGCCGGGTTGGCTGAAGCTTTCTTT. The full variable domain, in which reference TRBV7-9 and TRBJ1-1 provide the parts outside the CDR3, is DTGVSQNPRHKITKRGQNVTFRCDPISEHNRLYWYRQTLGQGPEFLTYFQNEAQLEKSRLLSDRFSAERPKGSFSTLEIQRTEQGDSAMYLCSSSLAGLAEAFFGQGTRLTVV.

This clone came up once. This chain joins TRBV7-9 and TRBJ2-7; TRBD1 might be the D (6 bases). CDR3 length equals 14 residues. CDR1 is SEHNR and CDR2 is FQNEAQ in the germline V gene (reference sequence). V lost 1 base and J 3 bases, leaving 10 bases between the germline ends. The CDR3 is CASSLGTEDYEQYF. The CDR3 DNA reads TGTGCCAGCAGCTTAGGGACAGAAGACTACGAGCAGTACTTC.

This CDR3 reads CASSPRGQLTDTQYF. CDR3 DNA: TGCGCCAGCAGCCCCAGGGGGCAGTTGACAGATACGCAGTATTTT. V is TRBV4-1 and J is TRBJ2-3; 8 bases align to TRBD1. The CDR3 extends over 15 amino acids. V trimming: 4 bases; J trimming: 3 bases; junction bases outside the gene matches: 6. Germline CDR1 reads MGHRA; CDR2 reads YSYEKL.

The chain links TRBV7-9 to TRBJ2-4, with TRBD2 matching over 12 bases. This CDR3 has 19 residues. Germline-derived CDR1 and CDR2 are SEHNR and FQNEAQ (reference sequence). V lost 1 base, J lost 3 bases, and 10 bases stayed unmatched. As DNA, the CDR3 is TGTGCCAGCAGCTTAGGAGGACTAGCGGGGACTGAGGTCAAAAACATTCAGTACTTC. Its translation: CASSLGGLAGTEVKNIQYF. Drawing the rest from reference TRBV7-9 and TRBJ2-4, the complete variable domain is DTGVSQNPRHKITKRGQNVTFRCDPISEHNRLYWYRQTLGQGPEFLTYFQNEAQLEKSRLLSDRFSAERPKGSFSTLEIQRTEQGDSAMYLCASSLGGLAGTEVKNIQYFGAGTRLSVL.

The rearrangement uses TRBV5-4 and TRBJ1-4, with 7 positions matching TRBD1. Trimming took 4 bases from V and 8 from J; bases not matched to a gene: 5. The CDR3 length is 13 residues. In germline, CDR1 is SGHNT, CDR2 YYREEE (reference sequence). The CDR3 DNA is TGTGCCAGCAGCATCGACAGGGAAGAAAAACTGTTTTTT. The encoded protein is CASSIDREEKLFF.

This chain connects TRBV2 to TRBJ1-1; unclear D gene. CDR1 SNHLY and CDR2 FYNNEI come from the germline V gene. CDR3 length equals 13 residues. V shed 2 bases and J shed 1 base, with 5 bases lying between them. Here the CDR3 reads CASSERENTEAFF. CDR3 coding DNA: TGTGCCAGCAGTGAACGGGAGAACACTGAAGCTTTCTTT.

The rearrangement links TRBV7-9 to TRBJ2-1, with 9 bases lining up with TRBD1. The germline V gene has CDR1 SEHNR and CDR2 FQNEAQ (reference sequence). The J segment lost 0 bases and the V segment lost 5 bases, leaving 5 bases of the junction unmatched. The CDR3 is 16 amino acids. The CDR3 here is CASSTGGLSSYNEQFF. CDR3 DNA: TGTGCCAGCAGCACAGGGGGCCTGAGCTCCTACAATGAGCAGTTCTTC.

The chain carries TRBV7-8 and TRBJ2-7; D might be TRBD2 (6 bases). V was trimmed by 2 bases and J by 4 bases, leaving 15 bases between them. Germline CDR1 SGHVS, CDR2 FQNEAQ. The CDR3 runs to 15 residues. The chain's CDR3 is CASSLSRMGGYEQYF. DNA of the CDR3: TGTGCCAGCAGCTTAAGTCGGATGGGGGGTTACGAGCAGTACTTC.

This chain connects TRBV28 to TRBJ2-3, with D perhaps TRBD2 (5 bases). From germline, CDR1 is MDHEN and CDR2 SYDVKM. The CDR3 runs to 14 residues. The germline V and J ends were trimmed by 1 base and 4 bases, with 9 bases remaining between them. CDR3 in amino acids: CASSLSPGADTQYF. The CDR3 DNA is TGTGCCAGCAGTTTATCGCCCGGGGCAGATACGCAGTATTTT.

This clone came up a few times. The chain is built from TRBV7-6 and TRBJ2-2; 8 positions match TRBD1. This CDR3 region has 15 residues. V shed 5 bases and J 1 base; nucleotides not matched to a gene: 3. CDR1 SGHVS and CDR2 FNYEAQ come from the germline V gene. This chain's CDR3 is CASSPGTGNTGELFF. Here the CDR3 DNA reads TGTGCCAGCAGCCCCGGGACAGGGAACACCGGGGAGCTGTTTTTT.

Comment on this clone: This specimen includes other DNA sequences encoding the same CDR3. The chain uses TRBV19 and TRBJ1-1, with D possibly TRBD1 on 5 matching bases. Per the germline V gene, CDR1 is LNHDA and CDR2 is SQIVND (reference sequence). The CDR3 sequence is 14 residues long. Deletions cut 3 bases from V and 2 bases from J, with 10 bases between. Here the CDR3 DNA reads TGTGCCAGTAGTATCACAGGCGGTAACACTGAAGCTTTCTTT. It yields the protein CASSITGGNTEAFF.

This rearrangement joins TRBV5-4 to TRBJ2-4; 12 positions match TRBD2. Germline V gene sequence: CDR1 SGHNT, CDR2 YYREEE (reference sequence). V gave up 3 bases and J gave up 1 base; unmatched junction bases: 8. This CDR3 region has 18 residues. The DNA for the CDR3 is TGTGCCAGCAGCTCCGGACTAGCGGGACCTGGGGCCAAAAACATTCAGTACTTC. Translating it yields CASSSGLAGPGAKNIQYF.